This is a list of T cell receptor beta chains from one sample in a study of blood T cell repertoires in COVID-19. TCRdb's copy holds only in-frame clones and misses some; the assay was immunoSEQ multiplex PCR. The table shows roughly 250,000 clones, with about four fifths occurring only once. Sequenced material: PBMCs or T cells enriched from blood (not recorded which). These receptors came from a woman aged 40 to 50 who had been exposed to COVID-19. The CDR3 runs from the conserved cysteine through the conserved F or W. Fields, in order: V gene, J gene, clone size, D gene, CDR3 DNA, CDR3 protein. A D gene is named only where the DNA matches it firmly. Only part of the rows carry a size: once, few, many, or a class if the clone is expanded.

V: TRBV6-1
J: TRBJ2-1
size: .
D: TRBD2
DNA: TGTGCCAGCAGTGATGGACTAGCTGACTCAGGTATGAATGAGCAGTTCTTC
CDR3: CASSDGLADSGMNEQFF

V: TRBV5-1
J: TRBJ2-1
size: .
D: TRBD2
DNA: TGCGCCAGCAGTTCTAGCGGGGTTGGTGGTGAGCAGTTCTTC
CDR3: CASSSSGVGGEQFF

V: TRBV30
J: TRBJ2-7
size: .
D: TRBD1
DNA: TGTGCCTGGAGTGTCGCGGGACAGGCCGTCTACGAGCAGTACTTC
CDR3: CAWSVAGQAVYEQYF

V: TRBV30
J: TRBJ1-6
size: .
D: TRBD1
DNA: TGTGCCTGGAGTTCAGGGACAGGGGTTTCACCCCTCCACTTT
CDR3: CAWSSGTGVSPLHF

V: TRBV5-6
J: TRBJ2-2
size: .
D: .
DNA: TGTGCCAGCAGCTTGATTCCCAGGGCAAACACCGGGGAGCTGTTTTTT
CDR3: CASSLIPRANTGELFF

V: TRBV11-2
J: TRBJ2-5
size: once
D: .
DNA: TGTGCCAGCAGCTTAGGTCGGCGGGACAGAGGGGGGGAGACCCAGTACTTC
CDR3: CASSLGRRDRGGETQYF

V: TRBV5-4
J: TRBJ2-3
size: .
D: .
DNA: TGTGCCAGCAGCTTGGGCCTCCAAAGCGCAGATACGCAGTATTTT
CDR3: CASSLGLQSADTQYF

V: TRBV6-5
J: TRBJ2-7
size: .
D: .
DNA: TGTGCCAGCGAGGACAGACCAAACTACGAGCAGTACTTC
CDR3: CASEDRPNYEQYF

V: TRBV5-5
J: TRBJ1-6
size: .
D: .
DNA: TGTGCCAGCAGCCCCTATTGGGGGGGCGGTTCACCCCTCCACTTT
CDR3: CASSPYWGGGSPLHF

V: TRBV6-1
J: TRBJ2-1
size: .
D: TRBD1
DNA: TGTGCCAGCAGTGAATTAGGACAGGGTATCAATGAGCAGTTCTTC
CDR3: CASSELGQGINEQFF

V: TRBV28
J: TRBJ2-1
size: .
D: .
DNA: TGTGCCAGCAGTTTCGAGATGCGATACAATGAGCAGTTCTTC
CDR3: CASSFEMRYNEQFF

V: TRBV27
J: TRBJ2-7
size: .
D: TRBD1
DNA: TGTGCCAGCAGTTTTAAAGGGGGCATCTACGAGCAGTACTTC
CDR3: CASSFKGGIYEQYF

V: TRBV20-1
J: TRBJ2-1
size: .
D: .
DNA: TGCAGTGCTAGTGACTATGAGCAGTTCTTC
CDR3: CSASDYEQFF

V: TRBV5-4
J: TRBJ2-1
size: .
D: TRBD2
DNA: TGTGCCAGCAGCCCAGCGGGGTACACAGTCAATGAGCAGTTCTTC
CDR3: CASSPAGYTVNEQFF

V: TRBV12-5
J: TRBJ1-6
size: .
D: .
DNA: TGTGCTAGTGGTTTCCTGCAACCGGAGAGCTCCTATAATTCACCCCTCCACTTT
CDR3: CASGFLQPESSYNSPLHF

V: TRBV19
J: TRBJ1-5
size: .
D: TRBD1
DNA: TGTGCCACTAAACGGGACAGGGGTAGCAATCAGCCCCAGCATTTT
CDR3: CATKRDRGSNQPQHF